What follows are 25 T cell receptor beta chains derived from one specimen sequenced in a study of T-cell reconstitution after alpha-beta-depleted transplantation in children. TCRbeta library preparation incorporated unique molecular identifiers. TCRdb analysed the PCR reads with MiXCR anew, one entry per CDR3 protein. The sample has 190,000 or so distinct CDR3 sequences; about 6.4% are singletons. The specimen was PBMCs from the stem cell graft donor, collected from the stem cell graft. The receptor source for this set is a human donor who donated a stem cell graft to a child with Wiskott-Aldrich syndrome.

This clonotype has only a few counts. The chain links TRBV12-3 or TRBV12-4 to TRBJ2-5; 7 nucleotides line up with TRBD2. The CDR3 loop spans 15 amino acids. The ends lost 3 bases at V and 3 bases at J; junction bases unmatched: 7. The CDR3: CASSFGWGGEETQYF. In nucleotides, the CDR3 is TGTGCCAGCAGTTTTGGGTGGGGAGGGGAAGAGACCCAGTACTTC.

At least ten counts were recorded for this clonotype. This chain joins TRBV7-6 and TRBJ1-5, with 9 nucleotides matching TRBD1. Germline CDR1 reads SGHVS; CDR2 reads FNYEAQ. V dropped 5 bases and J dropped 4; count of bases not matched to a gene: 6. The CDR3 runs 15 residues. CDR3 residues: CASSPGTGINQPQHF. CDR3 nucleotide sequence: TGTGCCAGCAGCCCCGGGACAGGGATAAATCAGCCCCAGCATTTT.

This clonotype was found many times. The V call is TRBV29-1, the J call TRBJ2-2; D may be TRBD1 or TRBD2 (5 bases each). From germline, CDR1 is SQVTM and CDR2 ANQGSEA. The V end was cut by 7 bases, the J end by 7 bases, with 16 bases between. The CDR3 consists of 13 residues. The CDR3 coding sequence is TGCAGCGCGGGACCGGACATTATCGGGGAGCTGTTTTTT. It codes for CSAGPDIIGELFF.

The rearrangement links TRBV7-9 to TRBJ2-3, with a tentative D call TRBD2 (6 bases). The CDR3 is made up of 14 amino acids. Trimming pared 3 bases from V and 4 bases from J, leaving 11 bases between. The V gene's germline CDR1 is SEHNR and CDR2 FQNEAQ (reference sequence). CDR3 coding DNA: TGTGCCAGCAGCTTCGGGGGTTCGGCAGATACGCAGTATTTT. This translates into CASSFGGSADTQYF.

This clonotype was seen only a few times. The rearrangement joins TRBV12-3 or TRBV12-4 to TRBJ2-7; 10 bases are a match to TRBD2. The V segment lost 7 bases and the J segment 6 bases; nucleotides outside the gene matches: 18. This CDR3 is built from 17 residues. The CDR3 loop is CASMNLGRASGSAEQYF. The CDR3 nucleotides are TGTGCCAGCATGAATCTTGGCAGGGCTAGCGGGAGTGCCGAGCAGTACTTC.

This clonotype occurred many times. The V gene is TRBV5-1, the J gene TRBJ2-5; perhaps TRBD1 as D (5 bases). Germline V gene sequence: CDR1 SGHRS, CDR2 YFSETQ. The V and J ends lost 0 bases and 4 bases respectively, with 19 bases between them. This CDR3 contains 17 residues. CDR3 sequence (DNA): TGCGCCAGCAGCTTGGATTTGCAGGGCCTCGGTTTAGAGACCCAGTACTTC. This translates into CASSLDLQGLGLETQYF.

This clonotype was found many times. This sequence joins TRBV5-1 and TRBJ2-7; D remains ambiguous. The CDR3 is 14 amino acids. CDR1 and CDR2 from the germline V gene are SGHRS and YFSETQ. The V gene lost 0 bases and the J gene lost 2 bases, with 9 bases spanning the gap. As DNA, the CDR3 is TGCGCCAGCAGCTTGGGACTTACCGCCTACGAGCAGTACTTC. Its translation is CASSLGLTAYEQYF.

With respect to this clonotype: Being one base from a much bigger clone, this may be a read error. This rearrangement joins TRBV24-1 to TRBJ2-2; 7 positions agree with TRBD2. The CDR3 runs to 15 residues. Trimming took 7 bases from V and 6 from J; bases not matched to a gene: 10. Germline CDR1 reads KGHDR; CDR2 reads SFDVKD. In nucleotides, the CDR3 is TGTGCCACCAGGGATCGGCGGGAGTACCCCGGGGAGCTGTTTTTT. Amino acids: CATRDRREYPGELFF.

Many counts were recorded for this clonotype. The chain has TRBV27 and TRBJ1-1, with a possible D match to TRBD1 (6 bases). Deletions cut 3 bases from V and 4 bases from J, with 12 bases between. The germline gives CDR1 MNHEY, CDR2 SMNVEV (reference sequence). The CDR3 extends over 14 amino acids. The CDR3 DNA reads TGTGCCAGCAGTTTTCGGGGGCGCGGCACTGAAGCTTTCTTT. It translates to CASSFRGRGTEAFF.

This chain connects TRBV19 to TRBJ2-2; 7 bases line up with TRBD2. Germline CDR1 is LNHDA and CDR2 is SQIVND (reference sequence). V gave up 7 bases and J gave up 0 bases; unmatched junction bases: 8. This CDR3 spans 16 amino acids. The chain's CDR3 is CASNRAGAPNTGELFF. CDR3 DNA sequence: TGTGCCAGTAACCGGGCGGGAGCTCCGAACACCGGGGAGCTGTTTTTT.

The chain uses TRBV19 and TRBJ1-1; 9 bases map to TRBD1. After removal of 6 bases from V and 5 bases from J, the junction contained 7 bases not matched to a gene. This CDR3 contains 14 residues. CDR1 is LNHDA, CDR2 SQIVND, per germline (reference sequence). The chain's CDR3 is CASRTRTGETEAFF. The CDR3 DNA follows: TGTGCCAGTAGAACACGGACAGGGGAGACTGAAGCTTTCTTT.

At least ten counts were recorded for this clonotype. The gene calls are TRBV6-1 and TRBJ2-7; 8 bases line up with TRBD1. Trimming took 5 bases from V and 4 from J; bases not matched to a gene: 13. Germline CDR1 and CDR2: MNHNS and SASEGT. The CDR3 loop spans 16 amino acids. This CDR3 reads CASSSAQGARLYEQYF. DNA of the CDR3: TGTGCCAGCAGTAGCGCGCAGGGGGCGCGTTTGTACGAGCAGTACTTC.

This clonotype was counted a few times. The V gene is TRBV3-1, the J gene TRBJ2-5; D gene unclear. V shed 4 bases and J shed 5 bases, with 11 bases lying between them. This CDR3 has 13 amino acids. Germline lookup yields CDR1 LGHDT and CDR2 YNNKEL (reference sequence). This chain's CDR3 is CASSLLSMETQYF. The CDR3 DNA reads as TGTGCCAGCAGCCTCCTAAGTATGGAGACCCAGTACTTC.

This clonotype was seen repeatedly, ten times or more. The DNA of the CDR3 is TGTGCCATCAGAATCGAGGCAGGGGGAGATTCTGAAGCTTTCTTT. Residues: CAIRIEAGGDSEAFF. This sequence joins TRBV10-3 and TRBJ1-1; 7 bases map to TRBD1. The CDR3 spans 15 residues. Germline V gene sequence: CDR1 ENHRY, CDR2 SYGVKD. The J segment lost 6 bases and the V segment lost 6 bases, leaving 13 bases of the junction unmatched.

Ten or more counts support this clonotype. The CDR3 here is CASSDTGVTYEQYF. CDR3 nucleotide sequence: TGTGCCAGTAGTGATACAGGGGTTACCTACGAGCAGTACTTC. The V call is TRBV19, the J call TRBJ2-7; 7 bases line up with TRBD1. The CDR3 loop spans 14 amino acids. The trim removed 5 bases at V and 2 bases at J, leaving 6 bases unmatched. Germline CDR1 LNHDA, CDR2 SQIVND (reference sequence).

In this sample, this clonotype turned up many times. The V and J genes are TRBV7-9 and TRBJ2-7, with D tentatively TRBD2 (5 bases). Germline CDR1 and CDR2: SEHNR and FQNEAQ (reference sequence). The length of the CDR3 is 15 residues. Trimming stripped 1 base from V and 4 bases from J, with 14 bases between. For the CDR3, the DNA is TGTGCCAGCAGCTTAGTGTCTGCACGGGGTTACGAGCAGTACTTC. This gives the protein CASSLVSARGYEQYF.

This clonotype was detected ten times or more. This chain joins TRBV7-2 and TRBJ2-1; 7 bases are shared with TRBD1. The CDR3 covers 13 residues. J was trimmed by 7 bases and V by 2 bases; bases with no gene match: 2. Germline assignment: CDR1 SGHTA and CDR2 FQGNSA. The CDR3 sequence: CASSLQQGNEQFF. CDR3 coding DNA: TGTGCCAGCAGCTTACAACAGGGGAATGAGCAGTTCTTC.

In its sample, this clonotype was seen many times. This chain joins TRBV20-1 and TRBJ2-3, with D perhaps TRBD1 (6 bases). Germline lookup yields CDR1 DFQATT and CDR2 SNEGSKA (reference sequence). The CDR3 sequence is 12 residues long. CDR3 loop: CGQGLGTDTQYF. CDR3 coding DNA: TGCGGTCAGGGGTTGGGGACAGATACGCAGTATTTT.

This clonotype was seen ten or more times. This rearrangement joins TRBV6-5 to TRBJ2-7; the D call may be TRBD1 or TRBD2 (5 bases each). The CDR3 extends over 16 amino acids. Germline V gene data show CDR1 as MNHEY and CDR2 as SVGAGI. Trimming pared 2 bases from V and 3 bases from J, leaving 17 bases between. The CDR3 DNA follows: TGTGCCAGCAGTTACATTTTGGGGGACGTTCGCTACGAGCAGTACTTC. This encodes CASSYILGDVRYEQYF.

This clonotype was observed at least ten times. The rearrangement links TRBV29-1 to TRBJ2-1; weak D call: TRBD2 (6 bases). The V end lost 0 bases, the J end lost 15 bases, and 18 bases lay between the germline ends. The CDR3 extends over 13 amino acids. CDR1 and CDR2 (germline): SQVTM, ANQGSEA. In DNA form, the CDR3 reads TGCAGCGTTGAAGATAGCGGCCAGACCGGGTGGTTCTTC. This translates into CSVEDSGQTGWFF.

This clonotype occurred many times. In nucleotides, the CDR3 is TGTGCCAGCAGTGAATCGGTCGGCACAGATACGCAGTATTTT. This encodes CASSESVGTDTQYF. The rearrangement links TRBV25-1 to TRBJ2-3; no firm D call. The V and J ends lost 1 base and 1 base respectively, with 6 bases between them. The CDR3 is made up of 14 amino acids. Germline loops: CDR1 MGHDK, CDR2 SYGVNS.

This clonotype appeared many times. CDR3 coding DNA: TGCAGTGCTTCAGAGGGACTAGCGGACTACCAAGAGACCCAGTACTTC. This codes for CSASEGLADYQETQYF. The chain uses TRBV20-1 and TRBJ2-5, with 11 nucleotides matching TRBD2. V lost 5 bases and J lost 0; bases outside the gene matches: 8. The germline V gene encodes CDR1 DFQATT and CDR2 SNEGSKA (reference sequence). This CDR3 spans 16 amino acids.

V gene TRBV7-6 combines with J gene TRBJ1-2, with D perhaps TRBD1 (5 bases). CDR3 length: 15 residues. Germline CDR1 reads SGHVS; CDR2 reads FNYEAQ. V was clipped by 1 base and J by 8 bases, with 17 bases between them. CDR3 DNA sequence: TGTGCCAGCAGCTTAGTTTTAGGTCAGGGTGCCGGCTACACCTTC. This codes for CASSLVLGQGAGYTF.

This clonotype was observed at least ten times. V is TRBV6-6 and J is TRBJ1-2; D is undetermined. CDR3 length: 13 residues. Trimming shortened V by 3 bases and J by 3 bases, and 8 bases separated the two germline ends. CDR1 and CDR2 from the germline V gene are MNHNY and SVGAGI (reference sequence). CDR3 loop: CASSYGPDYGYTF. As DNA, the CDR3 is TGTGCCAGCAGTTATGGGCCAGACTATGGCTACACCTTC.

This clonotype was seen many times. The chain links TRBV5-1 to TRBJ1-4; 9 bases are a match to TRBD1. CDR1 and CDR2 (germline): SGHRS, YFSETQ. Trimming cost V 3 bases and J 0 bases; bases outside gene matches: 3. The CDR3 contains 16 residues. CDR3 nucleotides: TGCGCCAGCAGCTCGGGACAGGGAGCAACTAATGAAAAACTGTTTTTT. This translates into CASSSGQGATNEKLFF.